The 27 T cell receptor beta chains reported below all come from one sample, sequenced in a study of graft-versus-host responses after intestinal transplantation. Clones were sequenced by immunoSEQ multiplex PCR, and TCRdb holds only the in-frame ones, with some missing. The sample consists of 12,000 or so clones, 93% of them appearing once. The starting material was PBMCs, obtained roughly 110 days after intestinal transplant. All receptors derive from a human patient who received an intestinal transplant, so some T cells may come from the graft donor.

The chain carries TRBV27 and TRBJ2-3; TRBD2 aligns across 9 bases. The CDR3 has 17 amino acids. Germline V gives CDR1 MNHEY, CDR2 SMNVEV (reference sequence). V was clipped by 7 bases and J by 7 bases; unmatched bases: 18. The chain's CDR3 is CASTRASGIPNSNTQYF. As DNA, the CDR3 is TGTGCCAGCACTCGGGCTAGCGGGATCCCGAACTCGAATACGCAGTATTTT.

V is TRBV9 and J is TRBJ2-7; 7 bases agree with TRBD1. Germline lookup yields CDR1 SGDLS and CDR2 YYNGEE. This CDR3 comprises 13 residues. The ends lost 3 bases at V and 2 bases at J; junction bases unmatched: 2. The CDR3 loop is CASSADRAYEQYF. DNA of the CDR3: TGTGCCAGCAGCGCCGACAGGGCCTACGAGCAGTACTTC.

The CDR3 reads CASGRDRMVGAEAFF. CDR3 sequence (DNA): TGTGCCAGCGGCCGGGACAGAATGGTGGGGGCTGAAGCTTTCTTT. The chain links TRBV28 to TRBJ1-1; 7 bases align to TRBD1. V lost 8 bases, J lost 6 bases, and 15 bases stayed unmatched. This CDR3 region has 15 residues. Germline loops: CDR1 MDHEN, CDR2 SYDVKM.

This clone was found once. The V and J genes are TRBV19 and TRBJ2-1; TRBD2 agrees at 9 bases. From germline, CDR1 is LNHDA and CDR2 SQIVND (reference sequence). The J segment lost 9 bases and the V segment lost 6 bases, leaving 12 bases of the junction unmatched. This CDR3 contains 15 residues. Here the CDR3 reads CASRKTSGYGGEQFF. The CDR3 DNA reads TGTGCCAGTAGAAAAACTAGCGGGTATGGGGGTGAGCAGTTCTTC.

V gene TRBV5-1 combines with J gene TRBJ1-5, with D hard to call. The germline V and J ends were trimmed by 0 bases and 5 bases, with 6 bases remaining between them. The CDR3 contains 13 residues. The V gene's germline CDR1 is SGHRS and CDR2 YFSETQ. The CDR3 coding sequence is TGCGCCAGCAGCTTGGACAGATATCAGCCCCAGCATTTT. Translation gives CASSLDRYQPQHF.

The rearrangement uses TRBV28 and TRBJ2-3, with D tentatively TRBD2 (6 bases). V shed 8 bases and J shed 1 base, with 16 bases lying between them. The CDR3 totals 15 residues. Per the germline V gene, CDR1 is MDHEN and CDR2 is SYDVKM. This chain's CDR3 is CASPPLAGRTDTQYF. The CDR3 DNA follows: TGTGCCAGCCCCCCCTTGGCGGGACGCACAGATACGCAGTATTTT.

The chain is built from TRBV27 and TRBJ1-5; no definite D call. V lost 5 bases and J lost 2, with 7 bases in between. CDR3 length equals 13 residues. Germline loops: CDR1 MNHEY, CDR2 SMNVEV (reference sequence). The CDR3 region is CASSGARNQPQHF. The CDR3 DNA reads TGTGCCAGCAGTGGAGCTCGCAATCAGCCCCAGCATTTT.

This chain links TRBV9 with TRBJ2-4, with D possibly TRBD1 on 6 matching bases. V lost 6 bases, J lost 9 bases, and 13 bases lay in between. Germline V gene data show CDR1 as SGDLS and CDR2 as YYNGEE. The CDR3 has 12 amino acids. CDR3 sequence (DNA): TGTGCCAGCATGGGGCAGGGGCCCATTCAGTACTTC. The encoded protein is CASMGQGPIQYF.

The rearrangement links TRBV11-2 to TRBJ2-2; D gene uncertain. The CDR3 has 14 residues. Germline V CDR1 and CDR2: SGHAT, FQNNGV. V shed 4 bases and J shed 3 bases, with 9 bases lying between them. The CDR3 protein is CASSSGRDTGELFF. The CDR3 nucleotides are TGTGCCAGCAGCTCAGGAAGGGACACCGGGGAGCTGTTTTTT. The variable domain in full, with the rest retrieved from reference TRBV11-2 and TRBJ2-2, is EAGVAQSPRYKIIEKRQSVAFWCNPISGHATLYWYQQILGQGPKLLIQFQNNGVVDDSQLPKDRFSAERLKGVDSTLKIQPAKLEDSAVYLCASSSGRDTGELFFGEGSRLTVL.

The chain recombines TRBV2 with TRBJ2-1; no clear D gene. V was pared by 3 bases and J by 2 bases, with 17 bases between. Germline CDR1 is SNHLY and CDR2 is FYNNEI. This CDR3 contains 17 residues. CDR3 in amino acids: CASSEGDFGLTYNEQFF. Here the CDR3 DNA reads TGTGCCAGCAGTGAGGGCGATTTTGGGTTAACCTACAATGAGCAGTTCTTC.

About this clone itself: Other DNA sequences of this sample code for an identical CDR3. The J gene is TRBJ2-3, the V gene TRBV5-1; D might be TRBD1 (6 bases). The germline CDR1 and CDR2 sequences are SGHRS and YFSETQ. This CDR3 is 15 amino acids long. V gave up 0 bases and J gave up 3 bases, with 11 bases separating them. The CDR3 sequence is CASSLDRDPTDTQYF. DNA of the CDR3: TGCGCCAGCAGCTTGGACAGGGACCCTACAGATACGCAGTATTTT. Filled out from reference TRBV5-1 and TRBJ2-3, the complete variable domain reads KAGVTQTPRYLIKTRGQQVTLSCSPISGHRSVSWYQQTPGQGLQFLFEYFSETQRNKGNFPGRFSGRQFSNSRSEMNVSTLELGDSALYLCASSLDRDPTDTQYFGPGTRLTVL.

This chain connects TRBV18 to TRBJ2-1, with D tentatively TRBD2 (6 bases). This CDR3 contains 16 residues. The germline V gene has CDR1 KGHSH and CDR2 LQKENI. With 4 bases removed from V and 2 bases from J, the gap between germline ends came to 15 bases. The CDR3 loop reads CASSLLADLTYNEQFF. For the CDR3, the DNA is TGTGCCAGCTCACTCTTAGCGGATTTAACCTACAATGAGCAGTTCTTC.

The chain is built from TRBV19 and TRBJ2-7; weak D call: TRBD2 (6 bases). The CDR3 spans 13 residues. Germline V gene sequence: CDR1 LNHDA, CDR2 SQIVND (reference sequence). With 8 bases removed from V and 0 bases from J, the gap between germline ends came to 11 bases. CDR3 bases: TGTGCCAGTGCGGCGGGGTACTCCTACGAGCAGTACTTC. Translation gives CASAAGYSYEQYF.

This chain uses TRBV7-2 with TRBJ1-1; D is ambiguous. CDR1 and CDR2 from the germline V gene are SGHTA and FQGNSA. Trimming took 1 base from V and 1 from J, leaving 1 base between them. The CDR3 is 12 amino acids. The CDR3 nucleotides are TGTGCCAGCAGCTTAGAGAACACTGAAGCTTTCTTT. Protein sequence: CASSLENTEAFF. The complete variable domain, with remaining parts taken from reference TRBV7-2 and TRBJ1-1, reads GAGVSQSPSNKVTEKGKDVELRCDPISGHTALYWYRQSLGQGLEFLIYFQGNSAPDKSGLPSDRFSAERTGGSVSTLTIQRTQQEDSAVYLCASSLENTEAFFGQGTRLTVV.

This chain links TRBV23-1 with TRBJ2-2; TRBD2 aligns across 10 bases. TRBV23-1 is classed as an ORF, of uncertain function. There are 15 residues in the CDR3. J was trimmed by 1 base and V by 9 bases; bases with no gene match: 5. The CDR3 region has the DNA TGCGCCAGGAACCCTAGCGGGAGGAACACCGGGGAGCTGTTTTTT. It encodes CARNPSGRNTGELFF.

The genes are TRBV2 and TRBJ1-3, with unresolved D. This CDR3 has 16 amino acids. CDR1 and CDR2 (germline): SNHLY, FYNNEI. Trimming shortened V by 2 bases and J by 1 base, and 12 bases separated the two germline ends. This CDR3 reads CASSERTGISGNTIYF. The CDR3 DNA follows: TGTGCCAGCAGTGAACGTACGGGGATATCTGGAAACACCATATATTTT.

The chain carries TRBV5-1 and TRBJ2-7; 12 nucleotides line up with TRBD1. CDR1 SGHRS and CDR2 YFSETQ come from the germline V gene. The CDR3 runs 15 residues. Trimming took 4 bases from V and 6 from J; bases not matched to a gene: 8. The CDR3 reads CASSPNTGQGAEQYF. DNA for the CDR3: TGCGCCAGCAGCCCGAACACGGGACAGGGGGCCGAGCAGTACTTC.

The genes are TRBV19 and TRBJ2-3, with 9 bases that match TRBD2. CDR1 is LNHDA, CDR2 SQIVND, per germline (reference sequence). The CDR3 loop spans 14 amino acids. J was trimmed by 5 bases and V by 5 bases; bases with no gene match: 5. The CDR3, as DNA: TGTGCCAGTAGTTACCCGACTAGCGGAGATACGCAGTATTTT. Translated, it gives CASSYPTSGDTQYF.

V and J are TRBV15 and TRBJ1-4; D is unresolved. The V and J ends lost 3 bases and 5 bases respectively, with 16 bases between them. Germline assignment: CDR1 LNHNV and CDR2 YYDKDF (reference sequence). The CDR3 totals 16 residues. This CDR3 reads CATSSNIPDPNEKLFF. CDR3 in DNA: TGTGCCACCAGCAGTAATATACCGGACCCAAATGAAAAACTGTTTTTT.

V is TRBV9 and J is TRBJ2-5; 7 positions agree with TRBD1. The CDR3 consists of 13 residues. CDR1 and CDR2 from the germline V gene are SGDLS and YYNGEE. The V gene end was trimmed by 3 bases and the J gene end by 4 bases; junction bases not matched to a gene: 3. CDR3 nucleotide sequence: TGTGCCAGCAGCGACGGACAGGCAGAGACCCAGTACTTC. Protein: CASSDGQAETQYF.

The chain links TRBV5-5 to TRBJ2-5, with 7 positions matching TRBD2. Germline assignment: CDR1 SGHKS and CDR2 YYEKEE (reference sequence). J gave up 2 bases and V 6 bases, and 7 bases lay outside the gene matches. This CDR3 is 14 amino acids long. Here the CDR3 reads CASTSGGLQETQYF. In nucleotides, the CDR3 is TGTGCCAGCACCTCGGGGGGTTTACAAGAGACCCAGTACTTC.

CDR3 DNA: TGCAGCGTTCCGACAGAGGCCGGGGAGCTGTTTTTT. Translating gives CSVPTEAGELFF. V is TRBV29-1 and J is TRBJ2-2; D is perhaps TRBD1 (5 bases). Germline assignment: CDR1 SQVTM and CDR2 ANQGSEA. V was shortened by 5 bases and J by 6 bases, with 10 bases between the two germline ends. The CDR3 is 12 residues long.

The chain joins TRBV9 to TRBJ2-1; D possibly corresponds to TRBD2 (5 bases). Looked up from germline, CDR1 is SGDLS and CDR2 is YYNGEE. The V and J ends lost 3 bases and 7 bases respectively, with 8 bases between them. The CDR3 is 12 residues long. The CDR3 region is CASSARTNEQFF. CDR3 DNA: TGTGCCAGCAGCGCTCGGACTAATGAGCAGTTCTTC.

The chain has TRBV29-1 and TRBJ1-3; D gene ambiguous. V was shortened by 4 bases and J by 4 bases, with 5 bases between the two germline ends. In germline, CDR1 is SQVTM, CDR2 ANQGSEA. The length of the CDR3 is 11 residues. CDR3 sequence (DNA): TGCAGCGTTGTCGAGGGAAACACCATATATTTT. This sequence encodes CSVVEGNTIYF.

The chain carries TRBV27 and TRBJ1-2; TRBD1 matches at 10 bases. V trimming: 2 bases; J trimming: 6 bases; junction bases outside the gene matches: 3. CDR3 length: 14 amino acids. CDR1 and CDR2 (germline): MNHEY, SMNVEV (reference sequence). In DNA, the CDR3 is TGTGCCAGCAGTTTAGACAGGGGGCTGGATGGCTACACCTTC. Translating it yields CASSLDRGLDGYTF.

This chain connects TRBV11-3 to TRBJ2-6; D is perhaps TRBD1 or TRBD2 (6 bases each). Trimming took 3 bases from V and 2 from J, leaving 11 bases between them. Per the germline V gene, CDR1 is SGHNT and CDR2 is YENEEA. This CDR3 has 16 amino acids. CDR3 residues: CASSLDSGPGANVLTF. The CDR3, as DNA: TGTGCCAGCAGCTTGGACAGCGGGCCTGGGGCCAACGTCCTGACTTTC.

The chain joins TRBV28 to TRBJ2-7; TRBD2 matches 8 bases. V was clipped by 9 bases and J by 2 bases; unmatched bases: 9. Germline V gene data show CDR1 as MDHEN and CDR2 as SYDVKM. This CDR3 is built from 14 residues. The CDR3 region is CASHSGGAPYEQYF. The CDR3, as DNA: TGTGCCAGTCACTCCGGGGGGGCGCCCTACGAGCAGTACTTC.